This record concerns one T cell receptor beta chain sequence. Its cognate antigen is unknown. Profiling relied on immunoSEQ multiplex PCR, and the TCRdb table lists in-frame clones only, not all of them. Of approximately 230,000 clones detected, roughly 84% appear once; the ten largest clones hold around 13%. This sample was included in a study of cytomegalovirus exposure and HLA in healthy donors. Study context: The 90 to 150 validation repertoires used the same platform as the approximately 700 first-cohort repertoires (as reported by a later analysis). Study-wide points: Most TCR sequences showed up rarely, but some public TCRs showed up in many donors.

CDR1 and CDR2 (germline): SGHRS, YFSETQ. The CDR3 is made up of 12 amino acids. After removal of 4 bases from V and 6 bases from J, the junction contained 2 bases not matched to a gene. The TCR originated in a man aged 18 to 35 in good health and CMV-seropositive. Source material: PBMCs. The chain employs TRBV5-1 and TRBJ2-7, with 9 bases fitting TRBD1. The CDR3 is CASSIQGAEQYF. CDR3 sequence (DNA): TGCGCCAGCAGCATACAGGGGGCCGAGCAGTACTTC.